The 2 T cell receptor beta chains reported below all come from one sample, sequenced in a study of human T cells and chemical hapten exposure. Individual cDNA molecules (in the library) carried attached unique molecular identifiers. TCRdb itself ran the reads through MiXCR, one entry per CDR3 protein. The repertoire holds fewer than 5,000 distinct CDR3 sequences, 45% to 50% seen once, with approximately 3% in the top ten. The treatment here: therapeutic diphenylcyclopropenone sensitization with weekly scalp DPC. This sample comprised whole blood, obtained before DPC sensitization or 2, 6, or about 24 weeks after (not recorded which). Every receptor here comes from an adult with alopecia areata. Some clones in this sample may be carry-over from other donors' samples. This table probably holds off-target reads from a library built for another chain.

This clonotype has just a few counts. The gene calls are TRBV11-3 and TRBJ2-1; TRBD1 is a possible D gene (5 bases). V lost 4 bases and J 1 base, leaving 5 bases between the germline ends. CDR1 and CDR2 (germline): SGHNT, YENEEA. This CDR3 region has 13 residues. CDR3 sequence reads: CASSSGSYNEQFF. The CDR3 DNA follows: TGTGCCAGCAGCTCAGGGTCCTACAATGAGCAGTTCTTC.

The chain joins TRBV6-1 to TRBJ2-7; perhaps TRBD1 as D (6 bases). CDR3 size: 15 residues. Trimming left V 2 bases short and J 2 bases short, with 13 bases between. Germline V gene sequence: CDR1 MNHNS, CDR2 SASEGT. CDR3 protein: CASSESRQGTYEQYF. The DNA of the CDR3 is TGTGCCAGCAGTGAAAGCAGGCAGGGGACCTACGAGCAGTACTTC.